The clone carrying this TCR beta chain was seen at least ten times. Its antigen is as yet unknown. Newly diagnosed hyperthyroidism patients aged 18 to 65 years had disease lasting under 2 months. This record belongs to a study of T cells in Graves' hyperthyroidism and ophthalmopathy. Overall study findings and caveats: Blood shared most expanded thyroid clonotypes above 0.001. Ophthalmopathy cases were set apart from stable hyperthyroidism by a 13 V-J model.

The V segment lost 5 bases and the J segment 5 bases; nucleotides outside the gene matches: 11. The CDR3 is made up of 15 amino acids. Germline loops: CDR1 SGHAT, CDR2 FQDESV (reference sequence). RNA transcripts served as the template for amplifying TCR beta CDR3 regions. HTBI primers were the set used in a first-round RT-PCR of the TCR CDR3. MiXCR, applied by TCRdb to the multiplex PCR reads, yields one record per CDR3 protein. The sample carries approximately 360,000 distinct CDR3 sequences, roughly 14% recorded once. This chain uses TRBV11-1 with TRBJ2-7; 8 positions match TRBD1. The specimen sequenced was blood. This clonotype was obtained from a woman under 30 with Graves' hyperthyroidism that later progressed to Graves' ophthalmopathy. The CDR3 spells CASSIGTGPLHEQYF. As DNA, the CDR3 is TGTGCCAGCAGCATCGGGACAGGACCCCTCCACGAGCAGTACTTC.